What follows are 14 T cell receptor beta chains derived from one specimen sequenced in a study of radiation and T cells in renal cell carcinoma. The data were produced by immunoSEQ multiplex PCR, yet TCRdb's version contains in-frame clones alone and is incomplete. The table has about 78,000 clones, 70% to 90% seen once. This sample's time point: blood 4 weeks post-SBRT, at nephrectomy. Treatment denoted: 15 Gy SBRT to primary tumor, nephrectomy 4 weeks later. The material was blood, obtained from a patient whose treatment included radiotherapy and nephrectomy. The receptors come from a woman in her 70s with renal cell carcinoma.

V gene TRBV20-1 combines with J gene TRBJ2-2; no firm D call. V was cut by 3 bases and J by 7 bases, with 6 bases left in between. The CDR3 has 11 amino acids. Germline loops: CDR1 DFQATT, CDR2 SNEGSKA (reference sequence). CDR3 in amino acids: CSARMDGELFF. For the CDR3, the DNA is TGCAGTGCTAGGATGGACGGGGAGCTGTTTTTT.

In this sample, this clone turned up once. The chain is built from TRBV11-3 and TRBJ2-1, with TRBD2 identical over 10 bases. The CDR3 contains 16 residues. Germline CDR1 and CDR2: SGHNT and YENEEA. V lost 1 base, J lost 2 bases, and 2 bases stayed unmatched. This CDR3 is CASSLVLAGAYNEQFF. The CDR3 nucleotides read TGTGCCAGCAGCTTAGTTCTAGCGGGGGCCTACAATGAGCAGTTCTTC.

This clone was seen only once. The genes are TRBV20-1 and TRBJ2-7, with a possible D match to TRBD2 (6 bases). Germline assignment: CDR1 DFQATT and CDR2 SNEGSKA (reference sequence). V was cut by 8 bases and J by 3 bases, with 8 bases left in between. CDR3 size: 10 residues. The CDR3 DNA is TGCAGTCCCGGGAGCTACGAGCAGTACTTC. This gives the protein CSPGSYEQYF.

This clone was seen just once. The chain carries TRBV9 and TRBJ1-5, with D hard to call. CDR3 length equals 15 residues. Trimming stripped 4 bases from V and 5 bases from J, with 16 bases between. CDR1 and CDR2 from the germline V gene are SGDLS and YYNGEE. The DNA for the CDR3 is TGTGCCAGCAGCCCCCATAATTATCTAGATCAGCCCCAGCATTTT. This translates into CASSPHNYLDQPQHF.

The V gene is TRBV18, the J gene TRBJ1-1; no reliable D call. The germline CDR1 and CDR2 sequences are KGHSH and LQKENI. The CDR3 is 14 residues long. V was pared by 1 base and J by 1 base, with 7 bases between. CDR3 sequence: CASSPLRGNTEAFF. For the CDR3, the DNA is TGTGCCAGCTCACCACTTCGGGGGAACACTGAAGCTTTCTTT.

Details on this clone: A read error may account for a junction end that differs from germline. The rearrangement links TRBV7-9 to TRBJ2-7; 8 bases line up with TRBD2. The CDR3 has 13 amino acids. Germline-derived CDR1 and CDR2 are SEHNR and FQNEAQ (reference sequence). The CDR3 sequence: CASSIAGIYEQYF. The DNA of the CDR3 is TGTGCCAGCAGCATAGCGGGGATTTACGAGCAGTACTTC.

The chain uses TRBV2 and TRBJ1-2; 9 bases match TRBD1. V shed 5 bases, J shed 6 bases, and the junction held 13 bases outside the gene matches. CDR3 length equals 16 residues. CDR1 SNHLY and CDR2 FYNNEI come from the germline V gene. The CDR3 region has the DNA TGTGCCAGCAGTTCAGGGGACAGGGCACGGTACAATGGCTACACCTTC. Translated: CASSSGDRARYNGYTF.

This chain joins TRBV11-2 and TRBJ1-2; D call uncertain. Per the germline V gene, CDR1 is SGHAT and CDR2 is FQNNGV. CDR3 length equals 13 residues. The V end lost 3 bases, the J end lost 8 bases, and 13 bases lay between the germline ends. DNA of the CDR3: TGTGCCAGCAGCTTTGGCCTTGTTAGGGGCTACACCTTC. Protein product: CASSFGLVRGYTF.

V usage is TRBV5-1 and J usage is TRBJ2-3; D remains unclear. Trimming removed 6 bases from V and 6 bases from J, with 8 bases in between. Looked up from germline, CDR1 is SGHRS and CDR2 is YFSETQ. The CDR3 loop spans 11 amino acids. The CDR3 spells CASMIGDTQYF. The CDR3 DNA is TGCGCCAGCATGATTGGGGATACGCAGTATTTT.

V gene TRBV10-3 combines with J gene TRBJ2-3, with D perhaps assigned TRBD1 or TRBD2 (6 bases each). The V end lost 6 bases, the J end lost 0 bases, and 16 bases lay between the germline ends. In germline, CDR1 is ENHRY, CDR2 SYGVKD. The CDR3 has 16 amino acids. CDR3 protein: CAISPGGGASTDTQYF. The DNA of the CDR3 is TGTGCCATCAGCCCTGGGGGCGGGGCTAGCACAGATACGCAGTATTTT.

The V and J genes are TRBV27 and TRBJ1-5; D not certain. V lost 6 bases and J lost 0, with 12 bases in between. Looked up from germline, CDR1 is MNHEY and CDR2 is SMNVEV (reference sequence). This CDR3 spans 15 amino acids. DNA for the CDR3: TGTGCCAGCAGCTCCTACCCTTATAGCAATCAGCCCCAGCATTTT. It encodes CASSSYPYSNQPQHF.

This clone was found a few times. The chain couples TRBV2 to TRBJ1-2, with D perhaps matching TRBD1 (6 bases). The CDR3 sequence is 12 residues long. Germline assignment: CDR1 SNHLY and CDR2 FYNNEI. V was pared by 11 bases and J by 8 bases, with 18 bases between. CDR3 sequence (DNA): TGTGCCTCCACAAGGGGGACAATCGGCTACACCTTC. It is translated as CASTRGTIGYTF.

The V and J genes are TRBV28 and TRBJ2-7; a possible D gene is TRBD1 (5 bases). V lost 3 bases and J 6 bases, leaving 12 bases between the germline ends. The CDR3 is made up of 13 amino acids. Germline CDR1 and CDR2: MDHEN and SYDVKM. Here the CDR3 DNA reads TGTGCCAGCAGTTTGGGGCAACTCTTCGAGCAGTACTTC. Translation gives CASSLGQLFEQYF.

The sample holds a few counts of this clone. The chain joins TRBV19 to TRBJ1-5; tentatively, D is TRBD1 (6 bases). The CDR3 loop spans 19 amino acids. Germline-derived CDR1 and CDR2 are LNHDA and SQIVND (reference sequence). Trimming shortened V by 3 bases and J by 0 bases, and 21 bases separated the two germline ends. CDR3 in amino acids: CASSIGQPGGGYSNQPQHF. The DNA of the CDR3 is TGTGCCAGTAGTATTGGACAGCCCGGAGGGGGTTATAGCAATCAGCCCCAGCATTTT.